The text below deals with one T cell receptor beta chain. CDR3 size: 14 residues. Germline lookup yields CDR1 MNHEY and CDR2 SMNVEV (reference sequence). Trimming at V came to 5 bases and at J to 7 bases, leaving 10 bases not matched to a gene. This sample is part of a study of blood T cell repertoires in COVID-19. Study summary: From the United States, Italy and Spain came samples of acute and convalescent COVID-19. The analysed material was cDNA or gDNA that came from T cells, B-cell-depleted T cells, or PBMCs.

Authors' methods: It was from reference gene primer amplification that nucleated cell counts were estimated. Method: immunoSEQ multiplex PCR; TCRdb's copy keeps in-frame clones and lacks some. V and J calls and clone size are those listed in that table; D and trimming were worked out from the DNA. The table includes about 69,000 clones, about four fifths detected once. This receptor was identified in a human donor in a cohort sampled during active COVID-19. This sequence joins TRBV27 and TRBJ1-2, with 7 bases lining up with TRBD1. Source material: peripheral blood. In DNA form, the CDR3 reads TGTGCCAGCAGTGACTTGGGACAGAAGTTTGGCTACACCTTC. Its protein product is CASSDLGQKFGYTF.